The present TCR beta chain was sequenced within a study of T cell changes during pregnancy in multiple sclerosis. Only one count was recorded for this clone. Libraries were prepared by immunoSEQ multiplex PCR; TCRdb keeps only in-frame clonotypes and omits some of them. There are some 81,000 clones in the sample; 89% occur only once, and 1.9% lies in the top ten. This receptor was taken from a female donor with multiple sclerosis, enrolled in a pregnancy study. The sequencing used peripheral blood, collected before pregnancy.

CDR3 sequence (DNA): TGCGCCAGCAGCTCCCAGGAATTCTCCTACGAGCAGTACTTC. This codes for CASSSQEFSYEQYF. This chain joins TRBV5-1 and TRBJ2-7; D gene uncertain. The CDR3 runs 14 residues. Trimming stripped 3 bases from V and 0 bases from J, with 10 bases between. Germline V gives CDR1 SGHRS, CDR2 YFSETQ. The full variable domain, its missing parts supplied by reference TRBV5-1 and TRBJ2-7, is KAGVTQTPRYLIKTRGQQVTLSCSPISGHRSVSWYQQTPGQGLQFLFEYFSETQRNKGNFPGRFSGRQFSNSRSEMNVSTLELGDSALYLCASSSQEFSYEQYFGPGTRLTVT.